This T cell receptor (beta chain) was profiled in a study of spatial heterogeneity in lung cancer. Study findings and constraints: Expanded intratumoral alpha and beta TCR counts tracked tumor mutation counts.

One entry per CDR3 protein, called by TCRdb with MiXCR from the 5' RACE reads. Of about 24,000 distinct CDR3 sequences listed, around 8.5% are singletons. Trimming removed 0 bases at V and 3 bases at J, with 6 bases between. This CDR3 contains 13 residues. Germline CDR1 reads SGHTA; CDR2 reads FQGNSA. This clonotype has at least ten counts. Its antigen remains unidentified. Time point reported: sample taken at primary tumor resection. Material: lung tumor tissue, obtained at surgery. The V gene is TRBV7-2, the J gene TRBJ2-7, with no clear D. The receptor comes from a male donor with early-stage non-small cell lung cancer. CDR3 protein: CASSLAVVYEQYF. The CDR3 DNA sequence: TGTGCCAGCAGCTTAGCTGTGGTCTACGAGCAGTACTTC.